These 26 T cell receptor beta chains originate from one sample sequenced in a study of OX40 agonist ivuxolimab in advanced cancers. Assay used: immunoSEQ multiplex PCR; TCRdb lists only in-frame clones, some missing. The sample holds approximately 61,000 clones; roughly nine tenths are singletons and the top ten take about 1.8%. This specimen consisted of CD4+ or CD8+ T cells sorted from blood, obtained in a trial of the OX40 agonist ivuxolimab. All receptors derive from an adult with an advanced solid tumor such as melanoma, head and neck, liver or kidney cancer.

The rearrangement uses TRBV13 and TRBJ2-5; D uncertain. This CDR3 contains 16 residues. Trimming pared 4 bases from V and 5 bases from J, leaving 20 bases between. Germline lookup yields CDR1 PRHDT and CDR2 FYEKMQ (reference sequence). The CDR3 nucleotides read TGTGCCAGCAGCTCTATTTCAGCGCGATCTGAGGAGACCCAGTACTTC. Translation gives CASSSISARSEETQYF.

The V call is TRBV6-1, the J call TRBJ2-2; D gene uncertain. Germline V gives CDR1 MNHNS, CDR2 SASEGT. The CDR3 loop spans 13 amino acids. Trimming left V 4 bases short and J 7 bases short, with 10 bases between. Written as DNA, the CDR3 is TGTGCCAGCAGTGTGGGGTTACACGGGGAGCTGTTTTTT. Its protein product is CASSVGLHGELFF.

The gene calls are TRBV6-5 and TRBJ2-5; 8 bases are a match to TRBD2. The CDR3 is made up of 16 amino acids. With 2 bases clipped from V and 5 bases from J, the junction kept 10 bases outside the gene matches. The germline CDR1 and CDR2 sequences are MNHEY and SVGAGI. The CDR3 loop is CASSYDRTSYSETQYF. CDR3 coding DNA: TGTGCCAGCAGTTACGATCGGACTAGCTACAGCGAGACCCAGTACTTC.

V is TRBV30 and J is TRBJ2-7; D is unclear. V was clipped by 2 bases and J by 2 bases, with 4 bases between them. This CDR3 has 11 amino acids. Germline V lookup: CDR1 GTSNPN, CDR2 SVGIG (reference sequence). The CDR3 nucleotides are TGTGCCTGGAGTACGGCCTACGAGCAGTACTTC. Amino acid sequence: CAWSTAYEQYF.

For the CDR3, the DNA is TGTGCCAGCTCACCATCGGCAAGCCTTATTAGCAATCAGCCCCAGCATTTT. It encodes CASSPSASLISNQPQHF. The gene calls are TRBV18 and TRBJ1-5; no firm D call. The CDR3 has 17 residues. Looked up from germline, CDR1 is KGHSH and CDR2 is LQKENI. V shed 2 bases and J shed 0 bases, with 14 bases lying between them.

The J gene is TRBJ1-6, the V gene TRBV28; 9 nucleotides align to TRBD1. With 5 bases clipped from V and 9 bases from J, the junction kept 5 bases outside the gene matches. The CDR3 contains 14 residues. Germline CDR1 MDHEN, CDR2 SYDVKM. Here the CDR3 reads CASSPGQGFSPLHF. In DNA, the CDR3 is TGTGCCAGCAGTCCGGGACAGGGTTTTTCACCCCTCCACTTT.

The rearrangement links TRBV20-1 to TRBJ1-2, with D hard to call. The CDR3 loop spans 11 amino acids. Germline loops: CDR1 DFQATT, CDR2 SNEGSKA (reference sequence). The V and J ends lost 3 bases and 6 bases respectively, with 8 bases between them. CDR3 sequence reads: CSASRGDGYTF. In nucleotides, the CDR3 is TGCAGTGCTAGTCGCGGGGATGGCTACACCTTC.

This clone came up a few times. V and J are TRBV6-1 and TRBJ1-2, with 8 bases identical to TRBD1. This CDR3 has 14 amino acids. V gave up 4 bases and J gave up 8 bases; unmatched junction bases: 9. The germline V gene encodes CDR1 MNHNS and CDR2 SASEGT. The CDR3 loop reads CASSAEQGVRGYTF. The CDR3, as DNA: TGTGCCAGCAGTGCTGAACAGGGGGTACGGGGCTACACCTTC.

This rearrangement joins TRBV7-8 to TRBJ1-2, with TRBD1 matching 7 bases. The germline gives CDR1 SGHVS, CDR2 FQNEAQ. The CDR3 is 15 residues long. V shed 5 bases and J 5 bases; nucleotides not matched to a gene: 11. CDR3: CASSPVRQGPYGYTF. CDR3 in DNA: TGTGCCAGCAGCCCCGTGAGACAGGGCCCATATGGCTACACCTTC.

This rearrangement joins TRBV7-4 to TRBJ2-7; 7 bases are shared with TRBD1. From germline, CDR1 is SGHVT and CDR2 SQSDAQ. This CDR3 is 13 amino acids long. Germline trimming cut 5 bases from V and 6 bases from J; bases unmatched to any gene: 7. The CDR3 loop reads CASSHRGPSEQYF. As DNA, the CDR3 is TGTGCCAGCAGCCACAGGGGCCCAAGCGAGCAGTACTTC.

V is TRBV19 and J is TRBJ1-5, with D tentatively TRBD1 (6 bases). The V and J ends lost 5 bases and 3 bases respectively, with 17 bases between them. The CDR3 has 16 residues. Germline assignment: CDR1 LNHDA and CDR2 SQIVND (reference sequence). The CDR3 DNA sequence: TGTGCCAGTAGTCCATTACCCGGACAGCTCAATCAGCCCCAGCATTTT. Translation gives CASSPLPGQLNQPQHF.

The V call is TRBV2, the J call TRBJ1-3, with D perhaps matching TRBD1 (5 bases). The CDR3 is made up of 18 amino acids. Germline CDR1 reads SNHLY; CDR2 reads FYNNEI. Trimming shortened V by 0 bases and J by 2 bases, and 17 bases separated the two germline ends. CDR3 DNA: TGTGCCAGCAGTGAAGCGGGGCCGACGCGGGGTCCTGGAAACACCATATATTTT. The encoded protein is CASSEAGPTRGPGNTIYF.

This CDR3 is CASSLGLAGGTSTDTQYF. The CDR3 region has the DNA TGCGCCAGCAGCTTGGGACTAGCGGGGGGTACCTCCACAGATACGCAGTATTTT. The genes are TRBV5-1 and TRBJ2-3, with 13 bases fitting TRBD2. Germline V gene sequence: CDR1 SGHRS, CDR2 YFSETQ. Losses at the gene ends were 0 bases for V and 2 bases for J; bases not matched to a gene: 6. This CDR3 is built from 18 residues.

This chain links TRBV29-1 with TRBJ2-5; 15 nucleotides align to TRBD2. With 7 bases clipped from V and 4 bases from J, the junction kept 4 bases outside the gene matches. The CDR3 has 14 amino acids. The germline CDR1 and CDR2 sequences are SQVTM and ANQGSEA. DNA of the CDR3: TGCAGCGGCGGACTAGCGGGAGGGTTAGAGACCCAGTACTTC. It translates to CSGGLAGGLETQYF.

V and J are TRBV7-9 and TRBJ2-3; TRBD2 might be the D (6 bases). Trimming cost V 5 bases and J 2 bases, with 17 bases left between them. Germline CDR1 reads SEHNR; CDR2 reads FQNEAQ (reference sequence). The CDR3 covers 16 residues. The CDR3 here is CASSQEQGGVTDTQYF. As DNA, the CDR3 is TGTGCCAGCAGCCAAGAGCAGGGAGGCGTCACAGATACGCAGTATTTT.

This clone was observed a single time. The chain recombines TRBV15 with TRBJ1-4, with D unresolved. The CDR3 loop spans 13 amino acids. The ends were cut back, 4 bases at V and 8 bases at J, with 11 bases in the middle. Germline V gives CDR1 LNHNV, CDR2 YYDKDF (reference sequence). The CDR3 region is CATSMLRREKLFF. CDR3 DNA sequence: TGTGCCACCAGCATGTTGAGGAGGGAAAAACTGTTTTTT.

CDR3 sequence: CASSLRSGTSGTDTQYF. The DNA for the CDR3 is TGTGCCAGCAGCTTAAGGTCCGGGACTAGCGGGACAGATACGCAGTATTTT. The J gene is TRBJ2-3, the V gene TRBV7-6, with 12 bases lining up with TRBD2. The trim removed 2 bases at V and 3 bases at J, leaving 6 bases unmatched. The CDR3 loop spans 17 amino acids. Germline V gives CDR1 SGHVS, CDR2 FNYEAQ.

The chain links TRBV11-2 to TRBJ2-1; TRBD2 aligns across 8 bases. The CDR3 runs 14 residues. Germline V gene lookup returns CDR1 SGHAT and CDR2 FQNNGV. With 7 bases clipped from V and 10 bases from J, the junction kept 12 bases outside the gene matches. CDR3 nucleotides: TGTGCCAGCACCCCTGGACTATCGGGGGGGGAGCAGTTCTTC. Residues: CASTPGLSGGEQFF.

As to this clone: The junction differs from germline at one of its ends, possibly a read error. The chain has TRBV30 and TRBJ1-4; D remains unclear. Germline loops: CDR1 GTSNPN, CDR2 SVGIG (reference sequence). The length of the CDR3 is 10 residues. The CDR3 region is CAWRNGVLRF. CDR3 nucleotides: TGTGCCTGGAGGAATGGGGTACTCCGTTTT.

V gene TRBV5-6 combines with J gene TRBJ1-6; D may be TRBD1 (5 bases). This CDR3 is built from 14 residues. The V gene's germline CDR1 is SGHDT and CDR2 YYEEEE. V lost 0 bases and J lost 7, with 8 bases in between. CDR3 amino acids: CASSLGGRNSPLHF. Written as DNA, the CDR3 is TGTGCCAGCAGCTTGGGGGGCCGGAATTCACCCCTCCACTTT.

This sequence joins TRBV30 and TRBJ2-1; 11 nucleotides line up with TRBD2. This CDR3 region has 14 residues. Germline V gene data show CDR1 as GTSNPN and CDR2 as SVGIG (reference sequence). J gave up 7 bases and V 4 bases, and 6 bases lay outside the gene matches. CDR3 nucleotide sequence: TGTGCCTGGAACCCTAGCGGGGGGAATAATGAGCAGTTCTTC. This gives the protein CAWNPSGGNNEQFF.

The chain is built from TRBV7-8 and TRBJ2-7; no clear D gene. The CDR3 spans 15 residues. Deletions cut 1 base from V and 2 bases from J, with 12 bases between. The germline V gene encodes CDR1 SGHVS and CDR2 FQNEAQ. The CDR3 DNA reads TGTGCCAGCAGCTTAGGCCAAGAAGGGACCTACGAGCAGTACTTC. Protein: CASSLGQEGTYEQYF. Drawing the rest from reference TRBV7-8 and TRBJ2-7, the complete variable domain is GAGVSQSPRYKVAKRGQDVALRCDPISGHVSLFWYQQALGQGPEFLTYFQNEAQLDKSGLPSDRFFAERPEGSVSTLKIQRTQQEDSAVYLCASSLGQEGTYEQYFGPGTRLTVT.

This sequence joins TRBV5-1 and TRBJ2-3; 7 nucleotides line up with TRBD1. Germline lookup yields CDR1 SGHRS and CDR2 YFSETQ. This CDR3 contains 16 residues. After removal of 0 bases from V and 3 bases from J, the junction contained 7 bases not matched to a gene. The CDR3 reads CASSLEVAGGTDTQYF. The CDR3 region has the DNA TGCGCCAGCAGCTTGGAGGTCGCAGGGGGAACAGATACGCAGTATTTT.

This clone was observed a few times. CDR3 residues: CASRPGQQDNGYTF. The CDR3 DNA sequence: TGTGCCAGCAGACCAGGACAGCAGGATAATGGCTACACCTTC. The gene calls are TRBV28 and TRBJ1-2, with a weak D call TRBD1 (6 bases). The CDR3 has 14 residues. Germline loops: CDR1 MDHEN, CDR2 SYDVKM. Trimming took off 6 bases at V and 6 bases at J, with 17 bases between the two ends.

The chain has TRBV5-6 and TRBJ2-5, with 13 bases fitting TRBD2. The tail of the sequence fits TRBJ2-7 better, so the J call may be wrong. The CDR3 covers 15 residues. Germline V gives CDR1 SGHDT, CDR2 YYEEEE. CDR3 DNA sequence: TGTGCCAGCAGCCGTGGGACTAGCGGGGAATACGAGCAGTACTTC. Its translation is CASSRGTSGEYEQYF.

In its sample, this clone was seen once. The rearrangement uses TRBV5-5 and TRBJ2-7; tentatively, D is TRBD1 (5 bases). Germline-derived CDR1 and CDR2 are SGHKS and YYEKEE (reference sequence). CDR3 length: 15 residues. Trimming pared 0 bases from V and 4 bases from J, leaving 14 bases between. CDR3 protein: CASSLGTGEPYEQYF. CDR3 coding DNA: TGTGCCAGCAGCTTGGGTACAGGCGAACCATACGAGCAGTACTTC.